These 8 T cell receptor beta chains were all obtained from the same sample, sequenced in a study of shared clonotypes between healthy human individuals. Generated by immunoSEQ multiplex PCR, the TCRdb table keeps only in-frame clones and is missing some. The sample has millions of clones; roughly 92% are singletons. The sample comprised naive CD4+ T cells sorted from blood. This sample's subset: CD45RA+ positively selected. These receptors were collected from a man younger than 35 in good health.

Note on this clone: The same CDR3 is also encoded by other DNA sequences in this sample. This chain uses TRBV4-1 with TRBJ1-5; D not resolved. The CDR3 is 15 amino acids. Germline V lookup: CDR1 MGHRA, CDR2 YSYEKL. The germline V and J ends were trimmed by 0 bases and 0 bases, with 6 bases remaining between them. The CDR3 region is CASSQEGSSNQPQHF. The CDR3 nucleotides read TGCGCCAGCAGCCAAGAGGGGAGTAGCAATCAGCCCCAGCATTTT.

This chain uses TRBV7-2 with TRBJ2-3; D is unclear. CDR1 SGHTA and CDR2 FQGNSA come from the germline V gene. Trimming stripped 1 base from V and 0 bases from J, with 14 bases between. This CDR3 is 17 amino acids long. In DNA form, the CDR3 reads TGTGCCAGCAGCTTAGATTCCGGCTTTTCTAGCACAGATACGCAGTATTTT. Amino acid sequence: CASSLDSGFSSTDTQYF.

The V call is TRBV12-5, the J call TRBJ2-1; 7 bases are a match to TRBD2. Germline assignment: CDR1 LGHNT and CDR2 FRNRAP. The CDR3 covers 19 residues. V lost 1 base, J lost 0 bases, and 12 bases stayed unmatched. The CDR3 region has the DNA TGTGCTAGTGGTTTGGCAAGGACTAGTAGGGCCGCCTCCTACAATGAGCAGTTCTTC. This codes for CASGLARTSRAASYNEQFF.

This chain connects TRBV9 to TRBJ2-6, with D perhaps given as TRBD1 or TRBD2 (5 bases each). Trimming left V 3 bases short and J 4 bases short, with 14 bases between. There are 16 residues in the CDR3. Germline values: CDR1 SGDLS, CDR2 YYNGEE. CDR3 DNA sequence: TGTGCCAGCAGCGCCTCCATAGGGACCGGGGCCAACGTCCTGACTTTC. Translation gives CASSASIGTGANVLTF.

The rearrangement joins TRBV10-2 to TRBJ2-7; possibly TRBD1 or TRBD2 for D (5 bases each). Trimming cost V 6 bases and J 5 bases, with 20 bases left between them. CDR1 and CDR2 (germline): WSHSY, SAAADI. The CDR3 is 15 residues long. CDR3 sequence: CASRPPRGASHEQYF. CDR3 in DNA: TGCGCCAGCAGGCCCCCGAGGGGCGCCAGCCACGAGCAGTACTTC.

Turning to this clone: This same CDR3 is encoded by further DNA sequences in the sample. The chain employs TRBV6-5 and TRBJ1-2; 8 nucleotides match TRBD1. V shed 4 bases, J shed 7 bases, and the junction held 5 bases outside the gene matches. The germline V gene has CDR1 MNHEY and CDR2 SVGAGI. CDR3 size: 13 residues. DNA for the CDR3: TGTGCCAGCAGTTTTGGACAGGGACGTGGCTACACCTTC. It translates to CASSFGQGRGYTF.

The V call is TRBV7-3, the J call TRBJ2-3; D unclear. The CDR3 is 14 residues long. Trimming removed 4 bases at V and 2 bases at J, with 10 bases between. The germline V gene encodes CDR1 SGHTA and CDR2 FQGTGA. CDR3 bases: TGTGCCAGCAGCTCCCCCGGATTCACAGATACGCAGTATTTT. Protein product: CASSSPGFTDTQYF.

This clone occurred once. V gene TRBV7-6 combines with J gene TRBJ2-3; D may match TRBD1 or TRBD2 (5 bases each). Germline CDR1 SGHVS, CDR2 FNYEAQ. The CDR3 totals 15 residues. Trimming took off 2 bases at V and 4 bases at J, with 13 bases between the two ends. The CDR3 DNA follows: TGTGCCAGCAGCTTAATCGGGGACCGCCCAGATACGCAGTATTTT. It encodes CASSLIGDRPDTQYF.